Following are 28 T cell receptor beta chains from one sample sequenced in a study of T-cell memory formation after mild COVID-19. From the 5' RACE reads, TCRdb called clonotypes with MiXCR, one entry per CDR3 protein. The sample holds roughly 300,000 distinct CDR3 sequences, roughly 8.2% seen once. Sequences were obtained from PBMCs or a T cell subset sorted from them (not recorded which). These receptors came from a man younger than 30 who had mild COVID-19 (a few samples of this study predate the infection). Cell type and time point are not known.

The rearrangement uses TRBV4-3 and TRBJ2-3; 7 bases align to TRBD1. The germline gives CDR1 LGHNA, CDR2 YSLEER. This CDR3 has 16 amino acids. Trimming cost V 4 bases and J 4 bases; bases outside gene matches: 11. CDR3 nucleotide sequence: TGCGCCAGCAGCCGCCGGTGGGCAGGGGGTGCAGATACGCAGTATTTT. Protein sequence: CASSRRWAGGADTQYF.

Only a few counts were recorded for this clonotype. The chain is built from TRBV29-1 and TRBJ2-7, with a possible D match to TRBD2 (5 bases). The CDR3 has 12 amino acids. Germline values: CDR1 SQVTM, CDR2 ANQGSEA. The V end lost 4 bases, the J end lost 3 bases, and 10 bases lay between the germline ends. This CDR3 reads CSVGRTIYEQYF. CDR3 bases: TGCAGCGTTGGGAGGACCATCTACGAGCAGTACTTC.

As concerns this clonotype: A junction boundary mismatches the germline segment, possibly from a read error. This rearrangement joins TRBV5-1 to TRBJ2-5; TRBD1 might be the D (5 bases). This CDR3 is built from 14 residues. CDR1 is SGHRS, CDR2 YFSETQ, per germline. The CDR3 coding sequence is TGCGCCAGCAGCCGAGACAGAAACCAAGGGACCCAGTACTTC. Protein: CASSRDRNQGTQYF.

The gene calls are TRBV9 and TRBJ1-2, with D unresolved. Trimming took 0 bases from V and 3 from J, leaving 9 bases between them. Germline V gene sequence: CDR1 SGDLS, CDR2 YYNGEE. CDR3 size: 14 residues. CDR3 residues: CASSVAGGDYGYTF. In nucleotides, the CDR3 is TGTGCCAGCAGCGTAGCCGGCGGAGACTATGGCTACACCTTC.

This chain uses TRBV9 with TRBJ1-6; tentatively, D is TRBD1 (5 bases). CDR3 length equals 15 residues. V lost 4 bases to trimming and J lost 10 bases, with 18 bases between them. From germline, CDR1 is SGDLS and CDR2 YYNGEE. CDR3 region: CASSPRGGGTSPLHF. Here the CDR3 DNA reads TGTGCCAGCAGCCCACGCGGGGGGGGAACATCACCCCTCCACTTT.

V usage is TRBV4-1 and J usage is TRBJ2-7; 9 bases are shared with TRBD2. This CDR3 contains 15 residues. With 0 bases clipped from V and 4 bases from J, the junction kept 4 bases outside the gene matches. The germline V gene encodes CDR1 MGHRA and CDR2 YSYEKL. CDR3 sequence: CASSQEVSGGYEQYF. In DNA form, the CDR3 reads TGCGCCAGCAGCCAAGAGGTTAGCGGGGGTTACGAGCAGTACTTC.

The V call is TRBV6-5, the J call TRBJ2-7, with D perhaps matching TRBD1 (6 bases). CDR1 is MNHEY, CDR2 SVGAGI, per germline. V lost 1 base to trimming and J lost 2 bases, with 9 bases between them. There are 14 residues in the CDR3. CDR3 residues: CASSYWQGPYEQYF. The CDR3, as DNA: TGTGCCAGCAGTTACTGGCAGGGGCCCTACGAGCAGTACTTC.

The sample holds many counts of this clonotype. The chain carries TRBV11-2 and TRBJ2-2, with D possibly matching TRBD1 (6 bases). This CDR3 contains 14 residues. Germline-derived CDR1 and CDR2 are SGHAT and FQNNGV. The ends were cut back, 6 bases at V and 3 bases at J, with 11 bases in the middle. CDR3 sequence: CASSSTGHTGELFF. DNA for the CDR3: TGTGCCAGCAGTTCTACAGGGCACACCGGGGAGCTGTTTTTT.

This clonotype came up many times. The chain has TRBV5-1 and TRBJ2-3, with 12 positions matching TRBD2. Germline CDR1 and CDR2: SGHRS and YFSETQ. The V gene end was trimmed by 3 bases and the J gene end by 2 bases; junction bases not matched to a gene: 4. The CDR3 has 16 amino acids. For the CDR3, the DNA is TGCGCCAGCAGCTCCTGGACTAGCGGGGACACAGATACGCAGTATTTT. This codes for CASSSWTSGDTDTQYF. The full variable domain, rest sourced from reference TRBV5-1 and TRBJ2-3, is KAGVTQTPRYLIKTRGQQVTLSCSPISGHRSVSWYQQTPGQGLQFLFEYFSETQRNKGNFPGRFSGRQFSNSRSEMNVSTLELGDSALYLCASSSWTSGDTDTQYFGPGTRLTVL.

This chain links TRBV18 with TRBJ2-1, with 9 bases fitting TRBD2. Trimming took 6 bases from V and 4 from J; bases not matched to a gene: 7. The CDR3 length is 15 residues. The germline gives CDR1 KGHSH, CDR2 LQKENI. CDR3 region: CASSQSGGFYNEQFF. The CDR3 DNA follows: TGTGCCAGCTCTCAGAGCGGGGGGTTTTACAATGAGCAGTTCTTC.

The chain carries TRBV6-5 and TRBJ2-3, with 9 bases aligning to TRBD2. J was trimmed by 3 bases and V by 6 bases; bases with no gene match: 7. CDR1 is MNHEY, CDR2 SVGAGI, per germline. The CDR3 sequence is 15 residues long. The CDR3 DNA follows: TGTGCCAGCAGCCCCCTAGCGGGGCGGACAGATACGCAGTATTTT. Translating it yields CASSPLAGRTDTQYF.

This clonotype was recorded a few times. The rearrangement links TRBV5-6 to TRBJ2-7; D not resolved. The CDR3 loop spans 15 amino acids. The ends were cut back, 4 bases at V and 1 base at J, with 15 bases in the middle. The germline gives CDR1 SGHDT, CDR2 YYEEEE. The CDR3 coding sequence is TGTGCCAGCAGCCTACAGACTTTTGATTCCTACGAGCAGTACTTC. This encodes CASSLQTFDSYEQYF.

Ten or more counts support this clonotype. The gene calls are TRBV2 and TRBJ2-2, with D possibly matching TRBD1 (6 bases). CDR1 SNHLY and CDR2 FYNNEI come from the germline V gene. This CDR3 is 15 amino acids long. Deletions cut 5 bases from V and 2 bases from J, with 12 bases between. CDR3 in amino acids: CASSPGHANTGELFF. The CDR3 region has the DNA TGTGCCAGCAGTCCGGGACACGCTAACACCGGGGAGCTGTTTTTT.

This clonotype was observed a few times. The chain recombines TRBV11-2 with TRBJ1-2, with D possibly matching TRBD1 (6 bases). Germline lookup yields CDR1 SGHAT and CDR2 FQNNGV. This CDR3 has 15 amino acids. The ends were cut back, 2 bases at V and 0 bases at J, with 10 bases in the middle. This CDR3 is CASSLSTGTNYGYTF. CDR3 DNA sequence: TGTGCCAGCAGCTTAAGTACAGGGACTAACTATGGCTACACCTTC. The variable domain in full, completed from reference TRBV11-2 and TRBJ1-2, reads EAGVAQSPRYKIIEKRQSVAFWCNPISGHATLYWYQQILGQGPKLLIQFQNNGVVDDSQLPKDRFSAERLKGVDSTLKIQPAKLEDSAVYLCASSLSTGTNYGYTFGSGTRLTVV.

Only a few counts were recorded for this clonotype. J is TRBJ2-3 and V is TRBV18; possible D gene TRBD2, 6 bases. The CDR3 runs to 16 residues. Germline CDR1 KGHSH, CDR2 LQKENI. Trimming removed 1 base at V and 1 base at J, with 12 bases between. The CDR3 region is CASSPLLPSGTDTQYF. DNA for the CDR3: TGTGCCAGCTCACCACTGTTGCCTAGCGGCACAGATACGCAGTATTTT.

The chain couples TRBV5-1 to TRBJ2-3; D may be TRBD1 (5 bases). This CDR3 comprises 14 residues. Germline V CDR1 and CDR2: SGHRS, YFSETQ. Deletions cut 4 bases from V and 5 bases from J, with 14 bases between. The CDR3 reads CASSQGPVRDTQYF. The CDR3 bases are TGCGCCAGCAGCCAGGGCCCGGTGAGAGATACGCAGTATTTT.

This clonotype has at least ten counts. The chain joins TRBV2 to TRBJ2-7; 7 bases line up with TRBD2. Trimming at V came to 4 bases and at J to 0 bases, leaving 3 bases not matched to a gene. This CDR3 has 14 amino acids. Germline CDR1 reads SNHLY; CDR2 reads FYNNEI. The CDR3 DNA reads as TGTGCCAGCAGTGGGCGCGGGAGCTCCTACGAGCAGTACGTC. It specifies CASSGRGSSYEQYV.

The chain joins TRBV12-3 or TRBV12-4 to TRBJ2-3; 13 nucleotides agree with TRBD2. The length of the CDR3 is 15 residues. J was trimmed by 7 bases and V by 7 bases; bases with no gene match: 8. For the CDR3, the DNA is TGTGCCAGCATCCTACTAGCGGGGGGGCCAAATACGCAGTATTTT. Translating it yields CASILLAGGPNTQYF.

This clonotype showed up just a few times. The V and J genes are TRBV19 and TRBJ1-2; TRBD1 matches 10 bases. Germline CDR1 and CDR2: LNHDA and SQIVND (reference sequence). The ends lost 10 bases at V and 4 bases at J; junction bases unmatched: 9. The CDR3 is made up of 14 amino acids. This CDR3 is CATTRTGGFYGYTF. The CDR3 nucleotides read TGTGCCACTACCCGGACAGGGGGTTTCTATGGCTACACCTTC.

This clonotype occurred many times. At one boundary the junction diverges from the germline segment, which might be a read error. The V gene is TRBV20-1, the J gene TRBJ2-4; D ambiguous. The CDR3 runs to 13 residues. Germline V CDR1 and CDR2: DFQATT, SNEGSKA (reference sequence). CDR3: CSARELAKNIQYF. The DNA for the CDR3 is TGCAGTGCCAGAGAGTTAGCCAAAAACATTCAGTACTTC.

V usage is TRBV30 and J usage is TRBJ2-5; 10 bases are a match to TRBD1. The germline CDR1 and CDR2 sequences are GTSNPN and SVGIG (reference sequence). The trim removed 5 bases at V and 7 bases at J, leaving 4 bases unmatched. This CDR3 comprises 12 residues. The CDR3 protein is CAWDRGLGTQYF. CDR3 bases: TGTGCCTGGGACAGGGGGCTCGGGACCCAGTACTTC.

This clonotype was counted many times. An end of the junction does not agree with germline; a read error may underlie this. The chain has TRBV5-1 and TRBJ1-2; D unclear. CDR1 is SGHRS, CDR2 YFSETQ, per germline. The CDR3 runs 15 residues. The CDR3 coding sequence is TGCGCCAGCAGCTTTTTGACTCGAGGCGACTATAGCTACACCTTC. Translated, it gives CASSFLTRGDYSYTF. Supplemented by reference TRBV5-1 and TRBJ1-2, the full variable domain reads KAGVTQTPRYLIKTRGQQVTLSCSPISGHRSVSWYQQTPGQGLQFLFEYFSETQRNKGNFPGRFSGRQFSNSRSEMNVSTLELGDSALYLCASSFLTRGDYSYTFGSGTRLTVV.

This clonotype showed up just a few times. The gene calls are TRBV4-3 and TRBJ2-6; 8 nucleotides line up with TRBD1. This CDR3 has 19 residues. V shed 0 bases and J 4 bases; nucleotides not matched to a gene: 11. Germline values: CDR1 LGHNA, CDR2 YSLEER. CDR3 loop: CASSQERQGARWGANVLTF. DNA for the CDR3: TGCGCCAGCAGCCAAGAGAGGCAGGGGGCGCGATGGGGGGCCAACGTCCTGACTTTC.

This clonotype was seen more than once but under ten times. The germline gene is not matched at one end of the junction; a read error may be the cause. CDR3 in DNA: TGTGCCAGCAGGGAAGGACCAGGTTATGGCTACACCTTC. This gives the protein CASREGPGYGYTF. This chain joins TRBV2 and TRBJ1-2; no definite D call. Germline lookup yields CDR1 SNHLY and CDR2 FYNNEI. The CDR3 contains 13 residues. Full variable domain (missing parts from reference TRBV2 and TRBJ1-2): EPEVTQTPSHQVTQMGQEVILRCVPISNHLYFYWYRQILGQKVEFLVSFYNNEISEKSEIFDDQFSVERPDGSNFTLKIRSTKLEDSAMYFCASREGPGYGYTFGSGTRLTVV.

In this sample, this clonotype turned up many times. The rearrangement joins TRBV7-9 to TRBJ2-5; possible D gene TRBD1, 6 bases. The CDR3 runs to 14 residues. Deletions cut 4 bases from V and 5 bases from J, with 14 bases between. Per the germline V gene, CDR1 is SEHNR and CDR2 is FQNEAQ (reference sequence). The CDR3 protein is CASSWSSGAETQYF. In DNA form, the CDR3 reads TGTGCCAGCAGCTGGTCCTCAGGGGCGGAGACCCAGTACTTC.

The chain uses TRBV24-1 and TRBJ2-1; no definite D call. Trimming took off 4 bases at V and 0 bases at J, with 24 bases between the two ends. This CDR3 region has 20 residues. Germline V gene sequence: CDR1 KGHDR, CDR2 SFDVKD. The DNA of the CDR3 is TGTGCCACCAGTGACTCAGAACCCGATTGGACCCCTAGCTCCTACAATGAGCAGTTCTTC. It specifies CATSDSEPDWTPSSYNEQFF.

This clonotype was counted at least ten times. V usage is TRBV12-3 or TRBV12-4 and J usage is TRBJ2-5, with 12 bases matching TRBD2. Trimming removed 1 base from V and 2 bases from J; junction bases left unmatched: 11. CDR3 length equals 19 residues. In DNA, the CDR3 is TGTGCCAGCAGTTTAGGAATGCTAGCGGGGGGGTCATTACAAGAGACCCAGTACTTC. Residues: CASSLGMLAGGSLQETQYF.

This clonotype was observed a handful of times. The chain recombines TRBV15 with TRBJ2-7; TRBD1 matches 10 bases. CDR3 length: 15 residues. J gave up 3 bases and V 6 bases, and 8 bases lay outside the gene matches. Looked up from germline, CDR1 is LNHNV and CDR2 is YYDKDF (reference sequence). The DNA of the CDR3 is TGTGCCACCAGTTCTAGGACAGGGGGGGACTACGAGCAGTACTTC. Translation gives CATSSRTGGDYEQYF.